This TCR beta chain was identified in a study of cytomegalovirus exposure and HLA in healthy donors. Study as a whole: Among the roughly 400 genotyped donors, approximately 82% were placed in the Caucasian-associated ancestry cluster.

Amplification used 60 Vbeta primers and 13 Jbeta primers. The protocol was immunoSEQ multiplex PCR, while the TCRdb copy is restricted to in-frame clones and leaves out a portion. Of about 170,000 clones listed, roughly 84% are singletons. Study conclusions and caveats: Later on, an analysis found that several of the most significant clusters appeared to be linked to common viral pathogens, which included parvovirus B19.

Per germline, CDR1 SGHAT and CDR2 FQDESV (reference sequence). V shed 6 bases and J shed 1 base, with 6 bases lying between them. This CDR3 is built from 12 residues. Worth noting for this clone: Its specificity is unknown.

The J gene is TRBJ1-1, the V gene TRBV11-1; unclear D gene. Material for sequencing was PBMCs. The clonotype originates from a man aged 25-40 years in good health and CMV-seropositive. CDR3 in DNA: TGTGCCAGCAGGTATAAGAACACTGAAGCTTTCTTT. Its protein is CASRYKNTEAFF.